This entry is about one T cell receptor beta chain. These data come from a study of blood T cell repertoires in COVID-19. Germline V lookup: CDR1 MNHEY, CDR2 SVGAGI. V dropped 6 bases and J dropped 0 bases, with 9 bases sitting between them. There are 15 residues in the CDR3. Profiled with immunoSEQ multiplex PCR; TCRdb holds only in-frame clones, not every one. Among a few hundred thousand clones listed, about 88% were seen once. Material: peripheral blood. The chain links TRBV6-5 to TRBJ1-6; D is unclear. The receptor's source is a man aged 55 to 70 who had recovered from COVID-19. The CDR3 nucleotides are TGTGCCAGCAGGTCCGGGAGCTCCTATAATTCACCCCTCCACTTT. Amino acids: CASRSGSSYNSPLHF.